This TCR beta chain was identified during a study of memory CD4+ T cells and cytomegalovirus serostatus. Study outcomes and limitations: Repertoires predicted CMV serostatus with median bootstrapped AUC of about 0.94.

The sort gate was single viable CD3+CD4+CD8-CD45RO+ cells for memory CD4+ T cells. Total CD4+ T cells were enriched by CD4 positive selection. Sequenced by immunoSEQ multiplex PCR; TCRdb stores in-frame clones only, minus some. Among over 55,000 clones, 70% to 85% were seen once, and the ten largest hold 0.82%. The germline V gene encodes CDR1 SGHDT and CDR2 YYEEEE. V was pared by 4 bases and J by 5 bases, with 14 bases between. This CDR3 has 14 residues. Notes on this clone: Its antigen is still unknown.

Sequenced input: memory CD4+ T cells from blood. The rearrangement uses TRBV5-6 and TRBJ2-3; tentative D call: TRBD2 (5 bases). The TCR originated in an adult in good health and CMV-seronegative. The CDR3 here is CASSPGVAGDTQYF. The CDR3 nucleotides are TGTGCCAGCAGCCCCGGGGTAGCTGGAGATACGCAGTATTTT.